The 28 T cell receptor beta chains in this list originate from one sample, sequenced in a study of T-cell reconstitution after alpha-beta-depleted transplantation in children listed by TCRdb under 2016. The treatment or condition label, as the study defines it: allogeneic hematopoietic cell transplantation with graft depleted of TCRalphabeta T cells and CD19 B cells. The library came from PCR. Sequencing was performed on an Illumina HiSeq 2500. To normalize quantification of the TCRbeta repertoire, the TCR libraries were built with molecular barcoding that relied on unique molecular identifiers. TCRdb reanalyzed the raw reads on its own, using fastp at Q25 for trimming and MiXCR for clone calling, and kept in-frame beta chains. Each record represents a unique CDR3 protein, reported with the most common genes and DNA among its rows. Counted in this sample were about 980,000 distinct CDR3 sequences; around 30% of them appeared once. The top ten hold about 28% of the sample.

This specimen was PBMCs, mostly from graft donor cells, taken 360 days after TCRalphabeta/CD19-depleted stem cell transplant. The source is a boy younger than two who had a stem cell transplant for SCID, so the T cells may come from the graft donor.

This clonotype appeared a few times. The chain recombines TRBV6-1 with TRBJ1-1, with 10 bases aligning to TRBD1. After removal of 4 bases from V and 1 base from J, the junction contained 9 bases not matched to a gene. This CDR3 region has 17 residues. Germline lookup yields CDR1 MNHNS and CDR2 SASEGT. The CDR3 DNA follows: TGTGCCAGCAGTGCCACTGACAGGGGGCGAAGGAACACTGAAGCTTTCTTT. Its protein product is CASSATDRGRRNTEAFF.

The CDR3 sequence: CASSHRARNTEAFF. In DNA form, the CDR3 reads TGTGCCAGCTCACACAGGGCTAGGAACACTGAAGCTTTCTTT. V is TRBV18 and J is TRBJ1-1, with D possibly matching TRBD1 (6 bases). Germline assignment: CDR1 KGHSH and CDR2 LQKENI. The CDR3 sequence is 14 residues long. V lost 4 bases and J lost 1, with 10 bases in between.

J is TRBJ1-2 and V is TRBV6-2 or TRBV6-3; D is ambiguous. CDR1 and CDR2 from the germline V gene are MNHEY and SVGEGT. Trimming pared 4 bases from V and 4 bases from J, leaving 10 bases between. CDR3 size: 13 residues. This CDR3 reads CASSWETAYGYTF. The CDR3 DNA sequence: TGTGCCAGCAGTTGGGAGACGGCCTATGGCTACACCTTC.

The chain recombines TRBV5-5 with TRBJ1-2, with no clear D. This CDR3 is built from 16 residues. Per the germline V gene, CDR1 is SGHKS and CDR2 is YYEKEE (reference sequence). Trimming took 6 bases from V and 2 from J, leaving 20 bases between them. Here the CDR3 reads CASTPDDSRINYGYTF. CDR3 nucleotides: TGTGCCAGCACACCGGACGACTCCCGCATCAACTATGGCTACACCTTC.

As DNA, the CDR3 is TGTGCCAGCAGCTTAGTTTGGGACACCCACAATGAGCAGTTCTTC. Translated: CASSLVWDTHNEQFF. The chain employs TRBV7-2 and TRBJ2-1; TRBD1 might be the D (6 bases). The length of the CDR3 is 15 residues. V was pared by 1 base and J by 5 bases, with 12 bases between. Germline V gene data show CDR1 as SGHTA and CDR2 as FQGNSA.

The V and J genes are TRBV5-1 and TRBJ2-3, with TRBD2 matching 8 bases. The CDR3 sequence is 16 residues long. Germline V gene sequence: CDR1 SGHRS, CDR2 YFSETQ. J lost 2 bases, V lost 0 bases, and 5 bases had no gene match. The CDR3 region has the DNA TGCGCCAGCAGCTTGGCTAGCGGGTTCTACACAGATACGCAGTATTTT. It codes for CASSLASGFYTDTQYF. Drawing the rest from reference TRBV5-1 and TRBJ2-3, the complete variable domain is KAGVTQTPRYLIKTRGQQVTLSCSPISGHRSVSWYQQTPGQGLQFLFEYFSETQRNKGNFPGRFSGRQFSNSRSEMNVSTLELGDSALYLCASSLASGFYTDTQYFGPGTRLTVL.

This chain joins TRBV12-3 or TRBV12-4 and TRBJ2-7; D possibly corresponds to TRBD1 (7 bases). Deletions cut 0 bases from V and 2 bases from J, with 14 bases between. The CDR3 totals 16 residues. The CDR3 is CASSLAAAGGPYEQYF. The CDR3 nucleotides read TGTGCCAGCAGTTTAGCGGCGGCAGGGGGGCCCTACGAGCAGTACTTC.

The chain recombines TRBV5-1 with TRBJ1-6; no clear D gene. CDR1 is SGHRS, CDR2 YFSETQ, per germline. The CDR3 is 15 residues long. The V gene lost 0 bases and the J gene lost 7 bases, with 11 bases spanning the gap. The CDR3 is CASSLVQRMNSPLHF. As DNA, the CDR3 is TGCGCCAGCAGCTTGGTCCAGCGCATGAATTCACCCCTCCACTTT.

This clonotype was observed a handful of times. The rearrangement links TRBV20-1 to TRBJ2-1, with D unresolved. The germline V gene has CDR1 DFQATT and CDR2 SNEGSKA (reference sequence). V lost 6 bases and J 4 bases, leaving 19 bases between the germline ends. The CDR3 is 15 amino acids. The DNA of the CDR3 is TGCAGTGCCCCTGCCCTAATTCGGCAGTACAATGAGCAGTTCTTC. Its protein is CSAPALIRQYNEQFF.

The chain recombines TRBV27 with TRBJ1-4; a possible D gene is TRBD1 (6 bases). V shed 4 bases and J shed 11 bases, with 17 bases lying between them. There are 14 residues in the CDR3. Germline CDR1 and CDR2: MNHEY and SMNVEV (reference sequence). The CDR3 nucleotides read TGTGCCAGCAGTTCCGCGGGGGCTGCGGCCAAACTGTTTTTT. It yields the protein CASSSAGAAAKLFF.

This clonotype was recorded many times. The chain recombines TRBV9 with TRBJ2-3, with D possibly called TRBD1 or TRBD2 (6 bases each). CDR1 and CDR2 (germline): SGDLS, YYNGEE. The CDR3 totals 14 residues. Trimming cost V 2 bases and J 1 base, with 8 bases left between them. The CDR3 coding sequence is TGTGCCAGCAGCGTGGGGGGCCGCACAGATACGCAGTATTTT. Its protein product is CASSVGGRTDTQYF.

The chain is built from TRBV4-2 and TRBJ2-1, with D perhaps TRBD1 or TRBD2 (5 bases each). Germline V CDR1 and CDR2: LGHNA, YNFKEQ. The CDR3 is 17 amino acids. V was cut by 0 bases and J by 2 bases, with 14 bases left in between. The DNA for the CDR3 is TGTGCCAGCAGCCAAGAAGCGTCCAGGGAGACCTACAATGAGCAGTTCTTC. Residues: CASSQEASRETYNEQFF.

The J gene is TRBJ2-1, the V gene TRBV20-1; perhaps TRBD2 as D (7 bases). V shed 5 bases and J shed 8 bases, with 13 bases lying between them. The CDR3 has 12 residues. CDR1 and CDR2 (germline): DFQATT, SNEGSKA (reference sequence). The CDR3 protein is CSASGGGDEQFF. CDR3 sequence (DNA): TGCAGTGCTTCAGGAGGGGGGGATGAGCAGTTCTTC.

The sample holds a few counts of this clonotype. The chain combines TRBV5-1 with TRBJ2-2; D uncertain. The CDR3 spans 15 residues. Germline V lookup: CDR1 SGHRS, CDR2 YFSETQ. V lost 4 bases, J lost 5 bases, and 15 bases lay in between. The CDR3 bases are TGCGCCAGCAGCAGACTCCGCGAAGGAACCGGGGAGCTGTTTTTT. Translation gives CASSRLREGTGELFF.

The chain uses TRBV7-9 and TRBJ2-3; 10 bases are a match to TRBD2. J lost 1 base, V lost 6 bases, and 7 bases had no gene match. Germline V CDR1 and CDR2: SEHNR, FQNEAQ (reference sequence). The CDR3 consists of 16 residues. The DNA for the CDR3 is TGTGCCAGCAGATCAAGCGGGGGGGCCCGCACAGATACGCAGTATTTT. Protein sequence: CASRSSGGARTDTQYF.

This clonotype has more than one count but fewer than ten. CDR3 bases: TGCAGCGTTCTGACTAGCGGGGGGGCGTTAGCCGGGGAGCTGTTTTTT. This encodes CSVLTSGGALAGELFF. This chain uses TRBV29-1 with TRBJ2-2, with 14 bases identical to TRBD2. J lost 6 bases, V lost 5 bases, and 8 bases had no gene match. Germline V gene lookup returns CDR1 SQVTM and CDR2 ANQGSEA. The CDR3 has 16 amino acids.

The gene calls are TRBV5-1 and TRBJ1-1; no definite D call. V was pared by 0 bases and J by 4 bases, with 13 bases between. The CDR3 runs 15 residues. The germline CDR1 and CDR2 sequences are SGHRS and YFSETQ. CDR3 loop: CASSLEGLWTTEAFF. The CDR3 DNA reads as TGCGCCAGCAGCTTGGAAGGACTCTGGACCACTGAAGCTTTCTTT.

The chain links TRBV7-2 to TRBJ2-5, with 8 bases aligning to TRBD2. CDR3 length equals 15 residues. Per the germline V gene, CDR1 is SGHTA and CDR2 is FQGNSA. V was pared by 5 bases and J by 7 bases, with 12 bases of the junction left unmatched. DNA for the CDR3: TGTGCCAGCAGCGGAGTGACTAGCGCACGGGGGACCCAGTACTTC. Translation: CASSGVTSARGTQYF.

The chain couples TRBV2 to TRBJ2-4; no clear D gene. V was cut by 6 bases and J by 0 bases, with 15 bases left in between. The CDR3 consists of 16 residues. CDR1 and CDR2 from the germline V gene are SNHLY and FYNNEI. The CDR3 DNA follows: TGTGCCAGCAGCACGCTGGAATCTCTAGCCAAAAACATTCAGTACTTC. This gives the protein CASSTLESLAKNIQYF.

The chain combines TRBV20-1 with TRBJ1-2, with 7 bases aligning to TRBD1. The CDR3 totals 14 residues. Per germline, CDR1 DFQATT and CDR2 SNEGSKA (reference sequence). The trim removed 5 bases at V and 0 bases at J, leaving 6 bases unmatched. CDR3 region: CSAPRQGANYGYTF. CDR3 bases: TGCAGTGCTCCGAGACAGGGTGCTAACTATGGCTACACCTTC.

The chain couples TRBV11-2 to TRBJ2-1; D is ambiguous. V lost 0 bases, J lost 2 bases, and 8 bases lay in between. The CDR3 spans 15 residues. CDR1 SGHAT and CDR2 FQNNGV come from the germline V gene. As DNA, the CDR3 is TGTGCCAGCAGCTTAGATAGTTTGACCTACAATGAGCAGTTCTTC. Its protein product is CASSLDSLTYNEQFF.

This clonotype turned up a few times. The V call is TRBV9, the J call TRBJ2-3, with 13 bases lining up with TRBD2. The V and J ends lost 3 bases and 3 bases, in that order; junction bases with no gene match: 10. Per the germline V gene, CDR1 is SGDLS and CDR2 is YYNGEE. This CDR3 contains 18 residues. CDR3 region: CASSAPPGTSGATDTQYF. DNA of the CDR3: TGTGCCAGCAGCGCCCCACCCGGGACTAGCGGGGCTACAGATACGCAGTATTTT. The full variable domain, in which reference TRBV9 and TRBJ2-3 provide the parts outside the CDR3, is DSGVTQTPKHLITATGQRVTLRCSPRSGDLSVYWYQQSLDQGLQFLIQYYNGEERAKGNILERFSAQQFPDLHSELNLSSLELGDSALYFCASSAPPGTSGATDTQYFGPGTRLTVL.

This chain joins TRBV12-3 or TRBV12-4 and TRBJ2-2; D possibly uses TRBD1 or TRBD2 (7 bases each). CDR3 size: 16 residues. V lost 7 bases, J lost 6 bases, and 21 bases lay in between. This chain's CDR3 is CASTLQGGAGAGELFF. CDR3 in DNA: TGTGCCAGCACCCTCCAGGGGGGGGCTGGCGCCGGGGAGCTGTTTTTT.

This chain links TRBV19 with TRBJ2-3, with D possibly matching TRBD2 (5 bases). Germline V gene lookup returns CDR1 LNHDA and CDR2 SQIVND (reference sequence). The CDR3 is 14 residues long. Trimming stripped 5 bases from V and 6 bases from J, with 15 bases between. CDR3: CASSRASFADTQYF. The CDR3 nucleotides read TGTGCCAGTAGTCGCGCTAGCTTTGCCGATACGCAGTATTTT.

The chain couples TRBV29-1 to TRBJ2-1; D perhaps matches TRBD1 (5 bases). V was shortened by 4 bases and J by 4 bases, with 14 bases between the two germline ends. Germline V CDR1 and CDR2: SQVTM, ANQGSEA. This CDR3 is 14 amino acids long. The CDR3 is CSVVGHPPYNEQFF. The CDR3 DNA sequence: TGCAGCGTTGTGGGGCATCCTCCTTACAATGAGCAGTTCTTC.

This clonotype appeared a single time. V gene TRBV12-3 or TRBV12-4 combines with J gene TRBJ1-2; 9 nucleotides agree with TRBD1. The CDR3 consists of 12 residues. J gave up 14 bases and V 5 bases, and 9 bases lay outside the gene matches. The CDR3 DNA follows: TGTGCCAGCAGTCCTCCAACAGGGGGCAAGACCTTC. It yields the protein CASSPPTGGKTF.

The chain joins TRBV12-3 or TRBV12-4 to TRBJ1-4; the D is unclear. The length of the CDR3 is 16 residues. Trimming removed 7 bases at V and 4 bases at J, with 19 bases between. CDR3 amino acids: CASTDSVERNNEKLFF. CDR3 nucleotide sequence: TGTGCCAGCACCGACTCCGTTGAGCGGAATAATGAAAAACTGTTTTTT.

V is TRBV28 and J is TRBJ2-3, with 7 nucleotides matching TRBD1. Germline-derived CDR1 and CDR2 are MDHEN and SYDVKM. V was clipped by 1 base and J by 0 bases; unmatched bases: 13. The CDR3 runs to 19 residues. The CDR3 is CASSLSLGTEDRSTDTQYF. Written as DNA, the CDR3 is TGTGCCAGCAGTTTATCCTTAGGGACAGAAGATCGTAGCACAGATACGCAGTATTTT.